This is a list of T cell receptor beta chains from one sample in a study of Graves' ophthalmopathy and Graves' hyperthyroidism. TCRdb ran MiXCR on the multiplex PCR reads and lists one entry per CDR3 protein. Of some 1.1 million distinct CDR3 sequences in the sample, about 40% are singletons; the top ten hold 8.5% to 14%. The source material was peripheral blood or thyroid tissue (not recorded which). Receptor source: an adult man with Graves' hyperthyroidism. CDR3s include the opening cysteine and the closing phenylalanine or tryptophan. The D gene is left open where the match is weak. Clone size appears in some rows only: once, few, many, or a class for an expanded clone.

>TRBJ1-4|TRBV7-9|-|many
CASSLAEEKLFF
TGTGCCAGCAGCTTAGCCGAAGAAAAACTGTTTTTT
>TRBJ2-1|TRBV7-2|-|-
CASSLHTGGGGNEQFF
TGTGCCAGCAGCTTACATACAGGGGGGGGGGGCAATGAGCAGTTCTTC
>TRBJ2-5|TRBV29-1|-|-
CSVSPLPQETQYF
TGCAGCGTCTCACCCCTTCCCCAAGAGACCCAGTACTTC
>TRBJ2-7|TRBV27|TRBD1|-
CASSLRDRAEEQYF
TGTGCCAGCAGTTTGCGGGACAGGGCGGAAGAGCAGTACTTC
>TRBJ1-3|TRBV10-3|TRBD1|many
CAIRPDRAGNTIYF
TGTGCCATCCGTCCGGACAGGGCCGGAAACACCATATATTTT
>TRBJ2-7|TRBV5-4|-|few
CASSFGSLSYEQYF
TGTGCCAGCAGCTTTGGAAGCCTCTCCTACGAGCAGTACTTC
>TRBJ1-2|TRBV27|-|many
CASSNTGSGGYTF
TGTGCCAGCAGTAATACAGGATCGGGGGGCTACACCTTC
>TRBJ2-7|TRBV7-9|-|-
CASSLGLGTSYEQYF
TGTGCCAGCAGCTTAGGGTTGGGGACCTCCTACGAGCAGTACTTC
>TRBJ2-7|TRBV7-2|-|many
CASSLRRYYEQYF
TGTGCCAGCAGCTTACGGAGATACTACGAGCAGTACTTC
>TRBJ1-6|TRBV2|-|many
CASSEDSRAPGNSPLHF
TGTGCCAGCAGTGAGGATTCGAGGGCGCCCGGTAATTCACCCCTCCACTTT
>TRBJ2-7|TRBV5-1|TRBD2|many
CASSLLAAPYEQYF
TGCGCCAGCAGCTTGCTAGCGGCCCCCTACGAGCAGTACTTC
>TRBJ2-7|TRBV10-3|TRBD2|-
CAIKGGGRYEQYF
TGTGCCATCAAGGGCGGGGGGCGGTACGAGCAGTACTTC
>TRBJ2-5|TRBV7-9|TRBD2|many
CASNSGTSGSETQYF
TGTGCCAGCAACTCCGGGACTAGCGGGAGTGAGACCCAGTACTTC
>TRBJ2-5|TRBV4-1|-|few
CASSQEGIQETQYF
TGCGCCAGCAGCCAAGAGGGCATTCAAGAGACCCAGTACTTC
>TRBJ2-7|TRBV7-2|TRBD1|many
CASSLGGTRDRVHYEQYF
TGTGCCAGCAGCTTAGGGGGGACTCGGGACAGGGTTCACTACGAGCAGTACTTC
>TRBJ2-7|TRBV7-9|TRBD1|-
CARSSGQGAWEQYF
TGTGCCCGCAGTTCGGGACAGGGTGCCTGGGAGCAGTACTTC
>TRBJ1-1|TRBV7-9|-|-
CASSLAAANTEAFF
TGTGCCAGCAGCTTAGCGGCAGCAAACACTGAAGCTTTCTTT
>TRBJ2-7|TRBV15|-|many
CATSRDRGFGGDEQYF
TGTGCCACCAGCAGAGATCGGGGCTTTGGTGGAGACGAGCAGTACTTC
>TRBJ2-6|TRBV20-1|-|-
CSATTPSRDSGANVLTF
TGCAGTGCTACGACACCGAGCCGGGACTCTGGGGCCAACGTCCTGACTTTC
>TRBJ2-5|TRBV7-2|-|many
CASSLGAADQETQYF
TGTGCCAGCAGCTTAGGGGCAGCGGACCAAGAGACCCAGTACTTC
>TRBJ2-2|TRBV12-3/TRBV12-4|-|few
CASSLPSMSGELFF
TGTGCCAGCAGTTTACCCTCCATGAGCGGGGAGCTGTTTTTT
>TRBJ2-6|TRBV7-6|-|once
CASSSSHSGANVLTF
TGTGCCAGCAGCTCCTCGCACTCTGGGGCCAACGTCCTGACTTTC
>TRBJ1-2|TRBV5-4|TRBD1|few
CASSRDSRPLF
TGTGCCAGCAGTCGGGACAGCCGCCCTTTATTC
>TRBJ1-6|TRBV7-9|-|few
CASSFGGGRQYNSPLHF
TGTGCCAGCAGCTTCGGGGGGGGACGACAGTATAATTCACCCCTCCACTTT
>TRBJ1-2|TRBV20-1|-|many
CSATGYYINYGYTF
TGCAGTGCTACTGGGTATTATATTAACTATGGCTACACCTTC
>TRBJ2-3|TRBV29-1|-|-
CSVEDPRLAATQYF
TGCAGCGTTGAAGATCCTCGGCTAGCAGCTACGCAGTATTTT
>TRBJ2-7|TRBV29-1|TRBD1|-
CSVSTGQDNYEQYF
TGCAGCGTTTCGACGGGACAGGATAATTACGAGCAGTACTTC
>TRBJ1-1|TRBV24-1|-|-
CATSTGTSAFF
TGTGCCACCAGTACAGGGACCTCGGCTTTCTTT
>TRBJ2-5|TRBV13|-|many
CASSPSPQGTQYF
TGTGCCAGCAGCCCCTCCCCACAGGGGACCCAGTACTTC
>TRBJ1-2|TRBV15|-|many
CATSLSGVLYGYTF
TGTGCCACCAGCCTGTCAGGGGTCCTCTATGGCTACACCTTC
>TRBJ1-1|TRBV5-8|-|-
CASSLGLVWLMNTEAFF
TGTGCCAGCAGCTTGGGGCTGGTATGGCTCATGAACACTGAAGCTTTCTTT
>TRBJ1-5|TRBV12-3/TRBV12-4|TRBD1|few
CASTKQGRNQPQHF
TGTGCCAGTACGAAACAGGGGCGCAATCAGCCCCAGCATTTT
>TRBJ2-7|TRBV6-2/TRBV6-3|TRBD1|few
CASSLQGWASYEQYF
TGTGCCAGCAGTTTACAGGGGTGGGCGTCCTACGAGCAGTACTTC
>TRBJ1-2|TRBV3-2|-|-
CASGHGLATQKRYGYTF
TGTGCCAGCGGCCACGGACTCGCGACCCAAAAGAGATATGGCTACACCTTC
>TRBJ2-5|TRBV6-5|TRBD2|-
CASAGGRLETQYF
TGTGCCAGCGCGGGAGGGAGGTTAGAGACCCAGTACTTC
>TRBJ2-5|TRBV7-8|TRBD1|many
CASSPQTGVRETQYF
TGTGCCAGCAGCCCCCAGACAGGGGTCCGAGAGACCCAGTACTTC
>TRBJ1-1|TRBV4-2|-|many
CASSQAGDGWTEAFF
TGTGCCAGCAGCCAAGCAGGGGACGGGTGGACTGAAGCTTTCTTT
>TRBJ2-5|TRBV25-1|-|-
CASQGYGGLETQYF
TGTGCCAGCCAAGGATACGGGGGTTTGGAGACCCAGTACTTC
>TRBJ1-2|TRBV15|TRBD1|few
CATSRVWDRGNGYTF
TGTGCCACCAGCAGAGTGTGGGACAGGGGTAATGGCTACACCTTC
>TRBJ1-4|TRBV4-1|TRBD1|-
CASSQVRTGPEKLFF
TGCGCCAGCAGCCAAGTTCGGACAGGGCCAGAAAAACTGTTTTTT
>TRBJ1-1|TRBV7-7|-|many
CASSLFRPCEAFF
TGTGCCAGCAGCTTATTCCGGCCATGTGAAGCTTTCTTT
>TRBJ1-6|TRBV29-1|TRBD1|many
CSARDRANSPLHF
TGCAGCGCCAGGGACAGGGCCAATTCACCCCTCCACTTT
>TRBJ1-6|TRBV5-6|-|few
CASSLGTPYSPLHF
TGTGCCAGCAGCCTTGGGACTCCCTATTCACCCCTCCACTTT
>TRBJ1-5|TRBV2|-|many
CASRHVSNQPQHF
TGTGCCAGCAGGCACGTAAGCAATCAGCCCCAGCATTTT